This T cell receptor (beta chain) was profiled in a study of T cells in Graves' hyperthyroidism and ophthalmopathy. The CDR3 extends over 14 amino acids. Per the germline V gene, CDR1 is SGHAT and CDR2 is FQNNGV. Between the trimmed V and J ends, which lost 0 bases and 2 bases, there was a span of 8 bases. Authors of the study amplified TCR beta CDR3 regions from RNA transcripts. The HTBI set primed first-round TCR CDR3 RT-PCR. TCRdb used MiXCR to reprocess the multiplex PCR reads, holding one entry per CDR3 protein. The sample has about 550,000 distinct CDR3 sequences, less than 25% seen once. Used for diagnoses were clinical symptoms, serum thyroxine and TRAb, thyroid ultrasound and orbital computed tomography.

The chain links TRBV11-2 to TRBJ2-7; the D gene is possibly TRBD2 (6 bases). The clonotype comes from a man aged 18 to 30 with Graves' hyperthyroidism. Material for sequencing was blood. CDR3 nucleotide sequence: TGTGCCAGCAGCTTAGATGGAGGGACCTACGAGCAGTACTTC. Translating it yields CASSLDGGTYEQYF.